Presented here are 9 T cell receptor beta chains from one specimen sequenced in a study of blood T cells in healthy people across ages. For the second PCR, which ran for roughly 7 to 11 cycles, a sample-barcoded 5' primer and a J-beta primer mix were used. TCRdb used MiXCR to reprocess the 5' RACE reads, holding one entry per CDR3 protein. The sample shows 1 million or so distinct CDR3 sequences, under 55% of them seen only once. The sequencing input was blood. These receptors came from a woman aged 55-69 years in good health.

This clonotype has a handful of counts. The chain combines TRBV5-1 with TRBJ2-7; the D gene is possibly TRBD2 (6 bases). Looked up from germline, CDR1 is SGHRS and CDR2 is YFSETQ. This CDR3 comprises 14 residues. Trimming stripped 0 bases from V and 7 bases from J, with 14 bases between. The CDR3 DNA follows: TGCGCCAGCAGCTTGGGCGGGGTCTACAATGAGCAGTACTTC. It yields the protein CASSLGGVYNEQYF.

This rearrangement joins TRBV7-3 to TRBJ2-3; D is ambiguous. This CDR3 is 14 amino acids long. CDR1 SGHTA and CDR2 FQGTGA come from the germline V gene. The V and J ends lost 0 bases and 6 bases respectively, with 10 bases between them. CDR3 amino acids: CASSLTPTDDTQYF. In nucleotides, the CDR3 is TGTGCCAGCAGCTTAACCCCGACCGACGATACGCAGTATTTT.

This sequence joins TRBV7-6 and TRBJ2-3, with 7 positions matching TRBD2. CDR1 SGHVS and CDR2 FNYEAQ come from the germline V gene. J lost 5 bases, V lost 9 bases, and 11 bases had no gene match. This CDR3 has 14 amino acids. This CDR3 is CASEPGGFLDTQYF. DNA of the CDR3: TGTGCCAGTGAGCCGGGAGGATTCTTAGATACGCAGTATTTT.

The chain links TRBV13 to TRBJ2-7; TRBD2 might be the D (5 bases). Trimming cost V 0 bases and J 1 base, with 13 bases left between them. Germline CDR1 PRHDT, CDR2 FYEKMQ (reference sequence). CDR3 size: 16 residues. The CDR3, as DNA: TGTGCCAGCAGCTTAGGCAAAGGAGGCGGGTCCTACGAGCAGTACTTC. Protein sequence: CASSLGKGGGSYEQYF.

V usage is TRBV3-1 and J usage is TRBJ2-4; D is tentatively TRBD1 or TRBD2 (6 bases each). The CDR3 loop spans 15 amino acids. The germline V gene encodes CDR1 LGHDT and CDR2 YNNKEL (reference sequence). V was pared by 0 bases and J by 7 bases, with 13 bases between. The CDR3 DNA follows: TGTGCCAGCAGCCAAGATTTCCGAGGGGGGAACATTCAGTACTTC. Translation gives CASSQDFRGGNIQYF.

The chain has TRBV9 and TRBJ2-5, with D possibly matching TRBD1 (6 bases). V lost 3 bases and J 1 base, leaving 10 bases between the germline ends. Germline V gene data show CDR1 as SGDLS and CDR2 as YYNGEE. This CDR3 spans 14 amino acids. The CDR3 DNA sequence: TGTGCCAGCAGCGAGACAGGTACCCAAGAGACCCAGTACTTC. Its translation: CASSETGTQETQYF.

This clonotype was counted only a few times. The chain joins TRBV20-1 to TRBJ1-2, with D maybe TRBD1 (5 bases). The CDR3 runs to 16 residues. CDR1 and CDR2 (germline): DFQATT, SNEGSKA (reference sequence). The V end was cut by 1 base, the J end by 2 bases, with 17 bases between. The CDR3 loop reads CSARGTWGEENYGYTF. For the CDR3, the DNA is TGCAGTGCTAGAGGGACCTGGGGGGAGGAGAACTATGGCTACACCTTC.

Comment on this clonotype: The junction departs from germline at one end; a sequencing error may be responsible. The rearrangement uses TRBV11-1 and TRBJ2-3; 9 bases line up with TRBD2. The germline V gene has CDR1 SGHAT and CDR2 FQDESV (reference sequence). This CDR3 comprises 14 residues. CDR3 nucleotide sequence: TGTGTCAGCAGCCAGACTAGCGGTAGAGATACGCAGTATTTT. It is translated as CVSSQTSGRDTQYF.

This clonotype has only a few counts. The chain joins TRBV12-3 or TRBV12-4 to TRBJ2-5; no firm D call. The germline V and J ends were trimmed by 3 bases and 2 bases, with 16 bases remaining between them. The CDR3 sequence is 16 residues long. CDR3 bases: TGTGCCAGCAGTTTCGTGGGCACCCGATTTCAAGAGACCCAGTACTTC. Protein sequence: CASSFVGTRFQETQYF.